These 30 T cell receptor beta chains originate from one sample sequenced in a study of blood T cells in healthy people across ages. A second PCR, run for about 6 to 12 cycles, used a sample-barcoded 5' primer plus a J-beta primer mix. Each CDR3 protein gets one entry after TCRdb re-called the 5' RACE reads with MiXCR. The profile shows under 2 million distinct CDR3 sequences, almost 35% of them singletons. The specimen was blood. Receptor source: a woman under 40 in good health.

The chain has TRBV20-1 and TRBJ2-5, with D hard to call. The J call is in doubt because the DNA end fits TRBJ2-7 better. The CDR3 totals 13 residues. The germline CDR1 and CDR2 sequences are DFQATT and SNEGSKA (reference sequence). Here the CDR3 reads CGVSGHSSYEQYF. In DNA form, the CDR3 reads TGCGGTGTTAGTGGGCACTCCTCCTACGAGCAGTACTTC.

The V call is TRBV29-1, the J call TRBJ1-1, with 9 bases matching TRBD1. Germline V gene sequence: CDR1 SQVTM, CDR2 ANQGSEA. The CDR3 runs 14 residues. Losses at the gene ends were 6 bases for V and 3 bases for J; bases not matched to a gene: 8. The CDR3 DNA reads TGCAGCGTCGAAAACAGGGGGCGAGACACTGAAGCTTTCTTT. Amino acids: CSVENRGRDTEAFF.

This clonotype came up a few times. The rearrangement uses TRBV11-2 and TRBJ2-5; no clear D gene. V gave up 1 base and J gave up 3 bases, with 9 bases separating them. Germline CDR1 and CDR2: SGHAT and FQNNGV. This CDR3 has 14 residues. The CDR3, as DNA: TGTGCCAGCAGCTTAGTACTTTACGAAGAGACCCAGTACTTC. Translating gives CASSLVLYEETQYF.

This clonotype has ten or more counts. V gene TRBV20-1 combines with J gene TRBJ2-5; D unresolved. Germline V gene data show CDR1 as DFQATT and CDR2 as SNEGSKA (reference sequence). Trimming took 5 bases from V and 3 from J, leaving 13 bases between them. The CDR3 spans 13 residues. The DNA for the CDR3 is TGCAGTGCTTTTTCGTTATCCGAAGAGACCCAGTACTTC. Protein product: CSAFSLSEETQYF.

This clonotype was recorded many times. V usage is TRBV14 and J usage is TRBJ2-3; possibly TRBD2 for D (7 bases). Germline CDR1 reads SGHDN; CDR2 reads FVKESK. V was pared by 4 bases and J by 5 bases, with 16 bases between. The CDR3 runs 15 residues. The CDR3 is CASSPVGGPRDTQYF. Written as DNA, the CDR3 is TGTGCCAGCAGCCCGGTGGGGGGGCCGAGAGATACGCAGTATTTT. Together with reference TRBV14 and TRBJ2-3, the CDR3 gives the full variable domain: EAGVTQFPSHSVIEKGQTVTLRCDPISGHDNLYWYRRVMGKEIKFLLHFVKESKQDESGMPNNRFLAERTGGTYSTLKVQPAELEDSGVYFCASSPVGGPRDTQYFGPGTRLTVL.

The chain combines TRBV19 with TRBJ2-6; D ambiguous. The ends were cut back, 7 bases at V and 2 bases at J, with 15 bases in the middle. The CDR3 spans 16 residues. CDR1 is LNHDA and CDR2 is SQIVND in the germline V gene (reference sequence). The CDR3 spells CASNRLYPTGANVLTF. DNA for the CDR3: TGTGCCAGTAACCGGCTTTACCCGACTGGGGCCAACGTCCTGACTTTC. The full variable domain, in which reference TRBV19 and TRBJ2-6 provide the parts outside the CDR3, is DGGITQSPKYLFRKEGQNVTLSCEQNLNHDAMYWYRQDPGQGLRLIYYSQIVNDFQKGDIAEGYSVSREKKESFPLTVTSAQKNPTAFYLCASNRLYPTGANVLTFGAGSRLTVL.

V usage is TRBV12-3 or TRBV12-4 and J usage is TRBJ1-2; no clear D. CDR3 length: 13 residues. V was trimmed by 3 bases and J by 4 bases, leaving 9 bases between them. The CDR3 loop is CASSFRPAYGYTF. CDR3 DNA sequence: TGTGCCAGCAGTTTTCGGCCAGCCTATGGCTACACCTTC.

The CDR3 reads CASSIQDRGNNQPQHF. CDR3 nucleotides: TGTGCCAGTAGTATTCAGGACAGGGGGAACAATCAGCCCCAGCATTTT. The gene calls are TRBV19 and TRBJ1-5; TRBD1 agrees at 10 bases. CDR1 is LNHDA, CDR2 SQIVND, per germline (reference sequence). The trim removed 3 bases at V and 3 bases at J, leaving 5 bases unmatched. CDR3 length: 16 residues. Full variable domain (remainder filled in from reference TRBV19 and TRBJ1-5): DGGITQSPKYLFRKEGQNVTLSCEQNLNHDAMYWYRQDPGQGLRLIYYSQIVNDFQKGDIAEGYSVSREKKESFPLTVTSAQKNPTAFYLCASSIQDRGNNQPQHFGDGTRLSIL.

The chain links TRBV29-1 to TRBJ1-1; weak D call: TRBD1 (5 bases). V lost 6 bases to trimming and J lost 5 bases, with 16 bases between them. Germline-derived CDR1 and CDR2 are SQVTM and ANQGSEA. This CDR3 has 13 amino acids. This chain's CDR3 is CSVTGGAWTEAFF. The CDR3 nucleotides are TGCAGCGTGACCGGTGGGGCTTGGACTGAAGCTTTCTTT.

This clonotype appeared a few times. The chain couples TRBV7-8 to TRBJ2-1; D might be TRBD1 or TRBD2, each matching 5 bases. The CDR3 is made up of 18 amino acids. Deletions cut 5 bases from V and 1 base from J, with 21 bases between. Looked up from germline, CDR1 is SGHVS and CDR2 is FQNEAQ. The DNA of the CDR3 is TGTGCCAGCAGCCATGTTAATAAAGAGGGGCCTTCCTACAATGAGCAGTTCTTC. Protein: CASSHVNKEGPSYNEQFF.

The chain uses TRBV20-1 and TRBJ1-2; D is unresolved. The germline V and J ends were trimmed by 6 bases and 7 bases, with 21 bases remaining between them. This CDR3 is 14 amino acids long. Germline CDR1 DFQATT, CDR2 SNEGSKA (reference sequence). The CDR3 coding sequence is TGCAGTGCAGACCTCTACGGGCGAGATCCTGGCTACACCTTC. Translated, it gives CSADLYGRDPGYTF.

In DNA, the CDR3 is TGCAGTGCTAGAGCTAAAAGGACCGCCACTTATAACTATGGCTACACCTTC. This sequence encodes CSARAKRTATYNYGYTF. This chain links TRBV20-1 with TRBJ1-2, with no clear D. The CDR3 sequence is 17 residues long. The V end was cut by 1 base, the J end by 1 base, with 19 bases between. Per germline, CDR1 DFQATT and CDR2 SNEGSKA (reference sequence).

V gene TRBV5-1 combines with J gene TRBJ2-1; TRBD1 or TRBD2 may be the D gene (5 bases each). CDR3 length: 17 residues. With 0 bases removed from V and 6 bases from J, the gap between germline ends came to 19 bases. Germline V gene lookup returns CDR1 SGHRS and CDR2 YFSETQ. CDR3 nucleotide sequence: TGCGCCAGCAGCTTGGGTTCCTGGGACGAGGGTCCCAATGAGCAGTTCTTC. Protein: CASSLGSWDEGPNEQFF.

The rearrangement joins TRBV24-1 to TRBJ2-4; TRBD1 aligns across 7 bases. The CDR3 runs to 19 residues. V shed 1 base and J 3 bases; nucleotides not matched to a gene: 14. Germline CDR1 reads KGHDR; CDR2 reads SFDVKD. The CDR3 DNA sequence: TGTGCCACCAGTGATTTTTCCCCCTGGACAGGATTAAACAAAAACATTCAGTACTTC. Residues: CATSDFSPWTGLNKNIQYF.

The chain has TRBV11-1 and TRBJ2-1, with D maybe TRBD1 (5 bases). Deletions cut 4 bases from V and 4 bases from J, with 14 bases between. The CDR3 is made up of 15 amino acids. Germline V gene data show CDR1 as SGHAT and CDR2 as FQDESV (reference sequence). CDR3 in DNA: TGTGCCAGCAGCTGTAAAGACAGAGTTTACAATGAGCAGTTCTTC. Amino acid sequence: CASSCKDRVYNEQFF.

This chain joins TRBV9 and TRBJ2-1, with 11 bases fitting TRBD1. CDR1 is SGDLS, CDR2 YYNGEE, per germline. Trimming cost V 0 bases and J 2 bases; bases outside gene matches: 4. The CDR3 has 17 residues. CDR3 region: CASSVDWGQGAYNEQFF. In DNA, the CDR3 is TGTGCCAGCAGCGTAGATTGGGGACAGGGGGCCTACAATGAGCAGTTCTTC.

This clonotype is a singleton in its sample. The chain couples TRBV5-6 to TRBJ2-7; D perhaps matches TRBD1 (5 bases). Germline V gene sequence: CDR1 SGHDT, CDR2 YYEEEE. V shed 2 bases and J shed 5 bases, with 14 bases lying between them. The CDR3 runs to 14 residues. Here the CDR3 DNA reads TGTGCCAGCAGCTTAGCCGACAGTTTCCACGAGCAGTACTTC. Translated: CASSLADSFHEQYF.

This clonotype has a handful of counts. The chain combines TRBV28 with TRBJ1-2, with D possibly matching TRBD1 (5 bases). CDR3 length equals 15 residues. Trimming cost V 6 bases and J 1 base, with 15 bases left between them. Germline values: CDR1 MDHEN, CDR2 SYDVKM. This CDR3 is CASRPPRGSNYGYTF. The CDR3 DNA is TGTGCCAGCAGACCACCCCGGGGGAGTAACTATGGCTACACCTTC.

This clonotype was detected only a few times. The chain employs TRBV7-9 and TRBJ2-1; 11 bases fit TRBD2. Looked up from germline, CDR1 is SEHNR and CDR2 is FQNEAQ (reference sequence). With V trimmed by 3 bases and J by 2 bases, 6 bases remained unmatched. The CDR3 loop spans 17 amino acids. The CDR3 DNA reads TGTGCCAGCAGCTTCACGGGACTAGCGGTCCCCTACAATGAGCAGTTCTTC. Translating it yields CASSFTGLAVPYNEQFF.

This clonotype has just a few counts. The V gene is TRBV28, the J gene TRBJ1-2, with TRBD1 identical over 9 bases. Germline CDR1 and CDR2: MDHEN and SYDVKM. Trimming at V came to 7 bases and at J to 4 bases, leaving 7 bases not matched to a gene. This CDR3 has 14 residues. This CDR3 reads CASKPSTGGYGYTF. The CDR3 region has the DNA TGTGCCAGCAAGCCGTCGACAGGGGGCTATGGCTACACCTTC.

V and J are TRBV20-1 and TRBJ2-7; D may be TRBD2 (7 bases). V was pared by 1 base and J by 2 bases, with 21 bases between. This CDR3 is 17 amino acids long. Germline V gives CDR1 DFQATT, CDR2 SNEGSKA (reference sequence). For the CDR3, the DNA is TGCAGTGCTAGAGCAGGGGCTTTTAGCGGGTTTCCCTACGAGCAGTACTTC. Its translation: CSARAGAFSGFPYEQYF.

The chain combines TRBV20-1 with TRBJ2-5; no definite D call. Germline V gives CDR1 DFQATT, CDR2 SNEGSKA (reference sequence). Trimming pared 3 bases from V and 3 bases from J, leaving 11 bases between. The CDR3 covers 13 residues. DNA for the CDR3: TGCAGTGCTAGTTTCGCAGAGAAAGAGACCCAGTACTTC. Residues: CSASFAEKETQYF.

This clonotype has more than one count but fewer than ten. The chain has TRBV2 and TRBJ2-5, with a possible D match to TRBD1 (6 bases). Germline V gives CDR1 SNHLY, CDR2 FYNNEI. Trimming left V 5 bases short and J 2 bases short, with 12 bases between. This CDR3 spans 14 amino acids. The CDR3 sequence is CASSNQDSQETQYF. The CDR3 DNA sequence: TGTGCCAGCAGTAACCAGGACAGTCAAGAGACCCAGTACTTC.

This clonotype was detected a few times. Just one base apart from a much larger clone, this may be a read error. V usage is TRBV14 and J usage is TRBJ2-3, with D unresolved. CDR1 and CDR2 (germline): SGHDN, FVKESK. V shed 4 bases and J shed 0 bases, with 5 bases lying between them. CDR3 size: 13 residues. This chain's CDR3 is CASSRISTDTQYF. DNA of the CDR3: TGTGCCAGCAGCCGGATTAGCACAGATACGCAGTATTTT.

This clonotype was counted at least ten times. The J gene is TRBJ2-7, the V gene TRBV7-9; D might be TRBD1 or TRBD2, each matching 5 bases. This CDR3 region has 14 residues. From germline, CDR1 is SEHNR and CDR2 FQNEAQ (reference sequence). V was pared by 1 base and J by 2 bases, with 9 bases between. This CDR3 reads CASSLGGITYEQYF. CDR3 DNA sequence: TGTGCCAGCAGCTTAGGGGGGATAACCTACGAGCAGTACTTC.

CDR3 loop: CASSPVGAGANEQFF. The CDR3 bases are TGTGCCAGCAGCCCCGTCGGGGCGGGGGCGAATGAGCAGTTCTTC. The rearrangement links TRBV3-1 to TRBJ2-1; D may be TRBD2 (7 bases). Trimming left V 4 bases short and J 7 bases short, with 17 bases between. There are 15 residues in the CDR3. CDR1 LGHDT and CDR2 YNNKEL come from the germline V gene (reference sequence).

This clonotype was counted between two and nine times. The rearrangement links TRBV7-9 to TRBJ2-2; TRBD2 aligns across 11 bases. V was clipped by 4 bases and J by 5 bases; unmatched bases: 9. Per the germline V gene, CDR1 is SEHNR and CDR2 is FQNEAQ (reference sequence). This CDR3 is built from 17 residues. The CDR3 DNA is TGTGCCAGCAGCTCAATAACTAGCGGGAGTAGAACCGGGGAGCTGTTTTTT. Protein product: CASSSITSGSRTGELFF.

The rearrangement uses TRBV6-7 and TRBJ2-7; D is ambiguous. TRBV6-7 falls under the ORF class, with uncertain function. The length of the CDR3 is 14 residues. V dropped 6 bases and J dropped 3 bases, with 15 bases sitting between them. CDR3 DNA: TGTGCCAGCAGCCCCCGGGCAGGAGACTACGAGCAGTACTTC. This encodes CASSPRAGDYEQYF.

Worth noting for this clonotype: This may be a read error, as it is one base from a much larger clone. The chain links TRBV28 to TRBJ2-7; 10 nucleotides line up with TRBD1. The CDR3 is made up of 15 amino acids. The V segment lost 10 bases and the J segment 4 bases; nucleotides outside the gene matches: 13. The germline V gene encodes CDR1 MDHEN and CDR2 SYDVKM. CDR3 in amino acids: CATHLAGTGVYEQYF. The CDR3 region has the DNA TGTGCCACCCACTTAGCCGGGACAGGGGTGTACGAGCAGTACTTC.

This clonotype has a single count. The chain uses TRBV3-1 and TRBJ2-1; 12 nucleotides align to TRBD2. TRBJ2-7 explains the end of the DNA better; the J call may be wrong. This CDR3 is built from 16 residues. CDR1 LGHDT and CDR2 YNNKEL come from the germline V gene (reference sequence). The chain's CDR3 is CASSRRTSGEYNEQYF. The CDR3 region has the DNA TGTGCCAGCAGCCGAAGGACTAGCGGGGAGTACAATGAGCAGTACTTC.